The T cell receptor beta chain described here comes from a study of cytomegalovirus exposure and HLA in healthy donors. Amplification used 60 Vbeta primers and 13 Jbeta primers. Assay: immunoSEQ multiplex PCR; the TCRdb copy retains only in-frame clones and omits some. The sample includes fewer than 150,000 clones, 70% to 85% of them seen just once. The CDR3 totals 15 residues. The germline V gene encodes CDR1 GTSNPN and CDR2 SVGIG (reference sequence). V was clipped by 1 base and J by 6 bases, with 17 bases between them. This chain connects TRBV30 to TRBJ2-3, with D possibly matching TRBD2 (6 bases). The origin of this receptor is a man in his forties or fifties in good health and CMV-seropositive. The specimen was PBMCs. The CDR3 loop is CAWSEGTSPTDTQYF. DNA for the CDR3: TGTGCCTGGAGTGAGGGAACTAGCCCCACCGATACGCAGTATTTT.